The next 8 T cell receptor beta chains were all read from a single sample in a study of T-cell memory formation after mild COVID-19. Each CDR3 protein gets one entry after TCRdb re-called the 5' RACE reads with MiXCR. The table lists 250,000 or so distinct CDR3 sequences, roughly 10% of them singletons. Sequencing used PBMCs or a T cell subset sorted from them (not recorded which). These receptors all come from a man younger than 35 who had mild COVID-19 (a few samples of this study predate the infection). Cell type and time point are not known.

The table lists this clonotype with many counts. This chain connects TRBV6-1 to TRBJ2-2; D gene ambiguous. This CDR3 region has 13 residues. The germline V gene encodes CDR1 MNHNS and CDR2 SASEGT. V shed 2 bases and J shed 6 bases, with 7 bases lying between them. The CDR3 loop is CASSEPPAGELFF. Here the CDR3 DNA reads TGTGCCAGCAGTGAACCTCCCGCCGGGGAGCTGTTTTTT.

This clonotype was recorded a few times. The CDR3 sequence: CAWMLGSTGNDGYTF. CDR3 nucleotides: TGTGCCTGGATGTTGGGTTCGACAGGGAACGATGGCTACACCTTC. The gene calls are TRBV30 and TRBJ1-2; 7 bases are shared with TRBD1. Germline CDR1 is GTSNPN and CDR2 is SVGIG (reference sequence). CDR3 length equals 15 residues. V was clipped by 4 bases and J by 6 bases; unmatched bases: 14.

This clonotype turned up a few times. The genes are TRBV5-6 and TRBJ2-2, with 7 bases lining up with TRBD1. The CDR3 extends over 16 amino acids. CDR1 is SGHDT and CDR2 is YYEEEE in the germline V gene. V lost 1 base to trimming and J lost 4 bases; unmatched junction nucleotides: 7. CDR3 nucleotide sequence: TGTGCCAGCAGCTTGTTACAGGGGATGAGCACCGGGGAGCTGTTTTTT. Its protein product is CASSLLQGMSTGELFF.

The genes are TRBV6-2 or TRBV6-3 and TRBJ1-1; D might be TRBD1 (6 bases). Between the trimmed V and J ends, which lost 2 bases and 4 bases, there was a span of 11 bases. CDR3 size: 14 residues. Germline values: CDR1 MNHEY, CDR2 SVGEGT. CDR3: CASSYGGRSTEAFF. The DNA for the CDR3 is TGTGCCAGCAGTTACGGGGGGCGCAGCACTGAAGCTTTCTTT.

The chain couples TRBV4-3 to TRBJ2-3; no clear D. Trimming stripped 1 base from V and 1 base from J, with 12 bases between. Germline lookup yields CDR1 LGHNA and CDR2 YSLEER. CDR3 length equals 16 residues. CDR3 amino acids: CASSQGALGGTDTQYF. The CDR3 coding sequence is TGCGCCAGCAGCCAAGGAGCCCTCGGTGGCACAGATACGCAGTATTTT.

The chain links TRBV5-1 to TRBJ2-1; D assignment may be TRBD1 or TRBD2 (5 bases each). The CDR3 length is 17 residues. Germline V gives CDR1 SGHRS, CDR2 YFSETQ. Trimming stripped 1 base from V and 4 bases from J, with 18 bases between. CDR3 nucleotide sequence: TGCGCCAGCAGCTTGAGGGCCTCCCGGGGCCCATACAATGAGCAGTTCTTC. Residues: CASSLRASRGPYNEQFF.

This chain joins TRBV30 and TRBJ1-1; D gene ambiguous. V dropped 2 bases and J dropped 10 bases, with 11 bases sitting between them. The CDR3 is 11 residues long. In germline, CDR1 is GTSNPN, CDR2 SVGIG (reference sequence). CDR3 loop: CAWSLTATAFF. Written as DNA, the CDR3 is TGTGCCTGGAGTCTCACGGCGACAGCTTTCTTT.

The chain combines TRBV20-1 with TRBJ1-2; perhaps TRBD1 as D (5 bases). The CDR3 extends over 14 amino acids. Germline V gene sequence: CDR1 DFQATT, CDR2 SNEGSKA (reference sequence). The CDR3 coding sequence is TGCAGGGGCTTCGGCAAGGGGAGATCCTATGGCTACACCTTC. As protein: CRGFGKGRSYGYTF.